Listed here are 14 T cell receptor beta chains from one sample, sequenced in a study of identical twins listed by TCRdb under 2016. The library came from 5' RACE. Sequenced using an Illumina HiSeq 2000. TCRdb trimmed public reads at Q25 via fastp, called clones via MiXCR and kept in-frame beta chains. All rows with the same CDR3 protein become a single entry with the most common DNA and genes. The sample includes under 500,000 distinct CDR3 sequences, with roughly an eighth observed a single time. More than 0.8% of the sample lies in the top ten. This same sample was also taken into another study, of yellow fever vaccine responses in identical twins.

The sequenced sample consisted of CD4+ T cells sorted from blood. The receptors here all came from a woman in her late teens or twenties in good health.

The chain links TRBV27 to TRBJ2-2; D unclear. Trimming pared 3 bases from V and 2 bases from J, leaving 13 bases between. This CDR3 is built from 16 residues. The germline V gene encodes CDR1 MNHEY and CDR2 SMNVEV (reference sequence). The chain's CDR3 is CASSFRSVTNTGELFF. The DNA for the CDR3 is TGTGCCAGCAGTTTCCGGTCGGTAACAAACACCGGGGAGCTGTTTTTT.

In this sample, this clonotype turned up many times. The chain is built from TRBV7-9 and TRBJ2-1; D unresolved. The germline CDR1 and CDR2 sequences are SEHNR and FQNEAQ (reference sequence). This CDR3 is 11 amino acids long. Trimming removed 7 bases from V and 9 bases from J, with 10 bases in between. The CDR3 region has the DNA TGTGCCAGCACCCTAAACCTTGAGCAGTTCTTC. This encodes CASTLNLEQFF.

This chain connects TRBV4-3 to TRBJ2-2; D unclear. V was trimmed by 1 base and J by 7 bases, leaving 10 bases between them. The CDR3 sequence is 14 residues long. Germline V gives CDR1 LGHNA, CDR2 YSLEER. This chain's CDR3 is CASSQVSGIGELFF. CDR3 nucleotides: TGCGCCAGCAGCCAAGTGTCGGGCATCGGGGAGCTGTTTTTT.

This clonotype was detected only a few times. The chain employs TRBV12-3 or TRBV12-4 and TRBJ1-2, with D possibly TRBD1 on 5 matching bases. Trimming left V 5 bases short and J 7 bases short, with 17 bases between. The CDR3 spans 14 residues. The CDR3 sequence: CASSRPPGTLGYTF. As DNA, the CDR3 is TGTGCCAGCAGTCGCCCCCCGGGGACCCTTGGCTACACCTTC.

This clonotype was observed many times. The rearrangement links TRBV12-3 or TRBV12-4 to TRBJ1-5; the D gene is possibly TRBD1 (5 bases). CDR3 length: 13 residues. V lost 6 bases, J lost 7 bases, and 13 bases lay in between. The CDR3 sequence: CASSLGRGQPQHF. CDR3 DNA sequence: TGTGCCAGCAGCCTGGGACGAGGACAGCCCCAGCATTTT.

This clonotype was counted between two and nine times. This chain joins TRBV30 and TRBJ2-7; D is ambiguous. V was cut by 2 bases and J by 4 bases, with 6 bases left in between. The germline gives CDR1 GTSNPN, CDR2 SVGIG (reference sequence). The CDR3 runs 11 residues. CDR3 coding DNA: TGTGCCTGGAGTAAGAGTTACGAGCAGTACTTC. Translated, it gives CAWSKSYEQYF.

This clonotype showed up many times. The chain carries TRBV28 and TRBJ2-4; D ambiguous. Germline CDR1 reads MDHEN; CDR2 reads SYDVKM. CDR3 length: 15 amino acids. The germline V and J ends were trimmed by 6 bases and 0 bases, with 12 bases remaining between them. The CDR3 bases are TGTGCCAGCAGCAACAGAGATCTAGCCAAAAACATTCAGTACTTC. Its translation: CASSNRDLAKNIQYF.

This clonotype was recorded many times. The V call is TRBV20-1, the J call TRBJ2-5, with D possibly being TRBD1 (5 bases). CDR3 length equals 14 residues. Per germline, CDR1 DFQATT and CDR2 SNEGSKA (reference sequence). With 6 bases removed from V and 2 bases from J, the gap between germline ends came to 16 bases. CDR3 loop: CSARQSQKQETQYF. CDR3 nucleotides: TGCAGTGCCCGACAGAGTCAAAAACAAGAGACCCAGTACTTC.

This clonotype came up a few times. The rearrangement uses TRBV4-1 and TRBJ2-1; 13 bases are shared with TRBD2. Germline V gives CDR1 MGHRA, CDR2 YSYEKL. J was trimmed by 6 bases and V by 5 bases; bases with no gene match: 10. The CDR3 is 17 residues long. The CDR3 region has the DNA TGCGCCAGCAGCGATACTAGCGGGGGGGTTCCAAGCAATGAGCAGTTCTTC. Its protein is CASSDTSGGVPSNEQFF.

This clonotype was seen repeatedly, ten times or more. This chain's CDR3 is CAPPRELGETQYF. The DNA for the CDR3 is TGTGCTCCCCCAAGGGAGTTAGGAGAGACCCAGTACTTC. The chain is built from TRBV12-5 and TRBJ2-5, with a possible D match to TRBD2 (5 bases). The germline V and J ends were trimmed by 11 bases and 4 bases, with 17 bases remaining between them. CDR1 and CDR2 (germline): LGHNT, FRNRAP. The CDR3 runs to 13 residues.

This rearrangement joins TRBV20-1 to TRBJ2-5; D may correspond to TRBD1 or TRBD2 (5 bases each). The germline CDR1 and CDR2 sequences are DFQATT and SNEGSKA (reference sequence). The CDR3 extends over 15 amino acids. V was pared by 5 bases and J by 1 base, with 17 bases between. The CDR3 spells CSAPGAGLIQETQYF. The CDR3 nucleotides read TGCAGTGCTCCCGGGGCGGGCCTTATCCAAGAGACCCAGTACTTC.

This chain uses TRBV7-9 with TRBJ2-1, with D hard to call. Looked up from germline, CDR1 is SEHNR and CDR2 is FQNEAQ (reference sequence). CDR3 length: 14 amino acids. V gave up 1 base and J gave up 8 bases, with 12 bases separating them. The DNA for the CDR3 is TGTGCCAGCAGCTTAGATAACAGCCACGATGAGCAGTTCTTC. Amino acids: CASSLDNSHDEQFF.

V usage is TRBV3-1 and J usage is TRBJ2-5, with TRBD2 matching 7 bases. Germline CDR1 reads LGHDT; CDR2 reads YNNKEL (reference sequence). The CDR3 is 12 residues long. V shed 2 bases, J shed 13 bases, and the junction held 7 bases outside the gene matches. CDR3: CASSQLTGTTYF. In nucleotides, the CDR3 is TGTGCCAGCAGCCAACTCACCGGGACTACGTACTTC.

This clonotype was observed at least ten times. V usage is TRBV12-3 or TRBV12-4 and J usage is TRBJ2-5; possible D gene TRBD1, 5 bases. The V end was cut by 7 bases, the J end by 4 bases, with 13 bases between. The length of the CDR3 is 13 residues. CDR3 loop: CASNLDRTETQYF. The CDR3 DNA sequence: TGTGCCAGCAACCTTGACAGAACAGAGACCCAGTACTTC.